This T cell receptor beta chain was documented in a study of blood T cell repertoires in COVID-19. Across the study: Samples taken during acute and convalescent COVID-19 were collected in the United States, Italy and Spain. T cells, B-cell-depleted T cells, or PBMCs provided the cDNA or gDNA that served as material.

Original data processing: Researchers report that nucleated cell counts were estimated from reference gene primer amplification. Here immunoSEQ multiplex PCR was the method, and the copy in TCRdb shows in-frame clones only, minus some. V and J calls and clone size are copied from that table; D and trimming were computed from the DNA. The sample records 130,000 to 150,000 clones, approximately 83% being singletons. While infection was still active, Seattle patients were enrolled and then followed longitudinally. The CDR3 contains 17 residues. Trimming at V came to 5 bases and at J to 2 bases, leaving 11 bases not matched to a gene. Germline values: CDR1 SEHNR, CDR2 FQNEAQ (reference sequence). This clone was recorded once.

This chain joins TRBV7-9 and TRBJ2-3; 9 bases match TRBD1. What was sequenced was peripheral blood. This clonotype was sampled from a woman aged 55-70 years with COVID-19, enrolled during active disease. The CDR3 nucleotides are TGTGCCAGCAGCGCCCTTACCGGGACAGGGACCACAGATACGCAGTATTTT. Translation gives CASSALTGTGTTDTQYF.